Listed here are 22 T cell receptor beta chains from one sample, sequenced in a study of cytotoxic CD8 clonotypes in ibrutinib-treated CLL. Data came from immunoSEQ multiplex PCR; TCRdb stores just in-frame clones and leaves some out. This table has 250,000 or so clones, 60% to 75% appearing once. The sample here was PBMCs, taken after 24 months of ibrutinib treatment. The receptor source for this set is a human donor with chronic lymphocytic leukemia.

V gene TRBV5-4 combines with J gene TRBJ2-4; D is possibly TRBD2 (5 bases). The germline V and J ends were trimmed by 4 bases and 0 bases, with 14 bases remaining between them. This CDR3 contains 16 residues. Per the germline V gene, CDR1 is SGHNT and CDR2 is YYREEE (reference sequence). CDR3 residues: CASSGEGRKAKNIQYF. The DNA for the CDR3 is TGTGCCAGCAGCGGAGAGGGTCGTAAAGCCAAAAACATTCAGTACTTC.

The chain uses TRBV18 and TRBJ2-7; 10 bases are a match to TRBD2. This CDR3 contains 15 residues. The J segment lost 5 bases and the V segment lost 3 bases, leaving 7 bases of the junction unmatched. Germline CDR1 and CDR2: KGHSH and LQKENI. CDR3 DNA sequence: TGTGCCAGCTCACCTTTAGGCACTAGCGGGAACGAGCAGTACTTC. This sequence encodes CASSPLGTSGNEQYF.

The J gene is TRBJ2-7, the V gene TRBV9; D possibly corresponds to TRBD1 (6 bases). V lost 4 bases and J 3 bases, leaving 17 bases between the germline ends. Per germline, CDR1 SGDLS and CDR2 YYNGEE. The CDR3 totals 15 residues. The CDR3 loop is CASSPHADSLYEQYF. The CDR3, as DNA: TGTGCCAGCAGCCCCCACGCGGACAGCCTCTACGAGCAGTACTTC.

The sample holds a few counts of this clone. The J gene is TRBJ1-2, the V gene TRBV6-6; no reliable D call. Germline assignment: CDR1 MNHNY and CDR2 SVGAGI (reference sequence). V shed 5 bases and J shed 5 bases, with 9 bases lying between them. CDR3 size: 12 residues. CDR3 sequence (DNA): TGTGCCAGCAGTAATACCCTGTATGGCTACACCTTC. Residues: CASSNTLYGYTF.

The rearrangement links TRBV7-9 to TRBJ2-7; 8 nucleotides line up with TRBD2. With 5 bases clipped from V and 5 bases from J, the junction kept 8 bases outside the gene matches. The CDR3 is 14 residues long. Per germline, CDR1 SEHNR and CDR2 FQNEAQ (reference sequence). CDR3 in DNA: TGTGCCAGCAGCCCGGGACTAGGGTGGGACGAGCAGTACTTC. Protein: CASSPGLGWDEQYF.

V and J are TRBV5-6 and TRBJ2-7; D is undetermined. CDR3 length: 17 residues. V gave up 0 bases and J gave up 3 bases, with 19 bases separating them. The germline gives CDR1 SGHDT, CDR2 YYEEEE. CDR3 bases: TGTGCCAGCAGCTTGGAGGTACGCATGACCCCCGGCTACGAGCAGTACTTC. As protein: CASSLEVRMTPGYEQYF.

This clone was detected a few times. This rearrangement joins TRBV10-3 to TRBJ2-7; D is undetermined. The CDR3 is made up of 12 amino acids. The V end lost 6 bases, the J end lost 6 bases, and 12 bases lay between the germline ends. Looked up from germline, CDR1 is ENHRY and CDR2 is SYGVKD. The CDR3 is CAIRPTGGEQYF. The CDR3 nucleotides read TGTGCCATCAGGCCGACGGGTGGCGAGCAGTACTTC.

The chain carries TRBV5-1 and TRBJ2-7, with TRBD1 matching over 8 bases. The CDR3 is 15 residues long. CDR1 and CDR2 from the germline V gene are SGHRS and YFSETQ. The V and J ends lost 0 bases and 4 bases, in that order; junction bases with no gene match: 6. CDR3 loop: CASSLAGQGLYEQYF. The CDR3 DNA is TGCGCCAGCAGCTTGGCCGGACAGGGTCTTTACGAGCAGTACTTC.

The chain is built from TRBV28 and TRBJ1-5; 10 bases align to TRBD1. CDR3 length: 16 amino acids. V dropped 5 bases and J dropped 6; count of bases not matched to a gene: 10. Germline lookup yields CDR1 MDHEN and CDR2 SYDVKM. Here the CDR3 reads CASSGFGTGDSQPQHF. The CDR3, as DNA: TGTGCCAGCAGTGGGTTTGGGACAGGGGATTCTCAGCCCCAGCATTTT.

The chain couples TRBV28 to TRBJ1-2; TRBD1 is a possible D gene (5 bases). The CDR3 length is 11 residues. CDR1 is MDHEN and CDR2 is SYDVKM in the germline V gene. V was cut by 10 bases and J by 4 bases, with 10 bases left in between. CDR3 coding DNA: TGTGCCACTTTTCAGGGCTATGGCTACACCTTC. This translates into CATFQGYGYTF.

The chain uses TRBV6-5 and TRBJ2-7; 8 bases are shared with TRBD1. This CDR3 contains 15 residues. J gave up 0 bases and V 5 bases, and 6 bases lay outside the gene matches. Germline-derived CDR1 and CDR2 are MNHEY and SVGAGI. The CDR3 here is CASSASGTGSYEQYF. The CDR3 bases are TGTGCCAGCAGTGCCTCCGGGACAGGCTCCTACGAGCAGTACTTC.

J is TRBJ1-2 and V is TRBV29-1, with D maybe TRBD1 (5 bases). V gave up 5 bases and J gave up 1 base, with 20 bases separating them. From germline, CDR1 is SQVTM and CDR2 ANQGSEA. There are 16 residues in the CDR3. CDR3 region: CSVFVQEPRFNYGYTF. DNA of the CDR3: TGCAGCGTTTTCGTACAGGAGCCTCGATTTAACTATGGCTACACCTTC.

This clone was counted a few times. The chain has TRBV7-3 and TRBJ2-1, with 9 bases aligning to TRBD2. Trimming removed 5 bases from V and 0 bases from J; junction bases left unmatched: 5. This CDR3 has 16 amino acids. Germline-derived CDR1 and CDR2 are SGHTA and FQGTGA. CDR3 nucleotide sequence: TGTGCCAGCAGCCGTTATAGCGGGAGCTCCTACAATGAGCAGTTCTTC. Translating it yields CASSRYSGSSYNEQFF.

The chain has TRBV18 and TRBJ1-5, with D uncertain. Looked up from germline, CDR1 is KGHSH and CDR2 is LQKENI. The CDR3 has 13 amino acids. Trimming left V 2 bases short and J 4 bases short, with 6 bases between. The CDR3 bases are TGTGCCAGCTCACCAGCGGAGAATCAGCCCCAGCATTTT. As protein: CASSPAENQPQHF. The full variable domain, rest sourced from reference TRBV18 and TRBJ1-5, is NAGVMQNPRHLVRRRGQEARLRCSPMKGHSHVYWYRQLPEEGLKFMVYLQKENIIDESGMPKERFSAEFPKEGPSILRIQQVVRGDSAAYFCASSPAENQPQHFGDGTRLSIL.

The chain recombines TRBV9 with TRBJ2-1, with D possibly being TRBD2 (6 bases). The CDR3 has 16 amino acids. The germline gives CDR1 SGDLS, CDR2 YYNGEE. V shed 4 bases and J shed 1 base, with 15 bases lying between them. The CDR3 DNA sequence: TGTGCCAGCAGCCCACGGACTGGGAGGTCCTACAATGAGCAGTTCTTC. It translates to CASSPRTGRSYNEQFF.

This clone was detected once. This chain joins TRBV28 and TRBJ1-2; 7 bases align to TRBD1. V was pared by 6 bases and J by 8 bases, with 15 bases of the junction left unmatched. The CDR3 spans 15 residues. Germline CDR1 MDHEN, CDR2 SYDVKM. The CDR3, as DNA: TGTGCCAGCAGCACAGGGGCAGGGGAGGTTCGGGGCTACACCTTC. It yields the protein CASSTGAGEVRGYTF.

This chain uses TRBV4-3 with TRBJ2-3, with 11 bases identical to TRBD2. V lost 0 bases to trimming and J lost 4 bases; unmatched junction nucleotides: 9. This CDR3 is built from 18 residues. In germline, CDR1 is LGHNA, CDR2 YSLEER. This chain's CDR3 is CASSQDLAGGGRADTQYF. The CDR3 DNA is TGCGCCAGCAGCCAAGATCTAGCGGGAGGTGGAAGGGCAGATACGCAGTATTTT.

J is TRBJ2-5 and V is TRBV13; TRBD2 aligns across 7 bases. The CDR3 runs 13 residues. V was clipped by 7 bases and J by 5 bases; unmatched bases: 7. In germline, CDR1 is PRHDT, CDR2 FYEKMQ (reference sequence). The CDR3 coding sequence is TGTGCCAGCAACGCTCGGGGGGTGGAGACCCAGTACTTC. Translated: CASNARGVETQYF.

The V and J genes are TRBV28 and TRBJ2-5; D unresolved. The CDR3 contains 10 residues. V gave up 6 bases and J gave up 5 bases, with 4 bases separating them. The germline gives CDR1 MDHEN, CDR2 SYDVKM. The CDR3 loop reads CASRGETQYF. Here the CDR3 DNA reads TGTGCCAGCAGGGGGGAGACCCAGTACTTC.

This chain links TRBV28 with TRBJ2-3; 9 nucleotides line up with TRBD2. Per germline, CDR1 MDHEN and CDR2 SYDVKM. CDR3 size: 15 residues. Germline trimming cut 4 bases from V and 3 bases from J; bases unmatched to any gene: 5. The CDR3, as DNA: TGTGCCAGCAGTTCAGGACTAGCGTGGACAGATACGCAGTATTTT. This sequence encodes CASSSGLAWTDTQYF.

The chain links TRBV15 to TRBJ2-1, with D uncertain. Germline V gene sequence: CDR1 LNHNV, CDR2 YYDKDF (reference sequence). The germline V and J ends were trimmed by 0 bases and 6 bases, with 15 bases remaining between them. There are 16 residues in the CDR3. Here the CDR3 reads CATSRDLSRKGNEQFF. In nucleotides, the CDR3 is TGTGCCACCAGCAGAGATCTTAGTAGGAAGGGCAATGAGCAGTTCTTC.

The chain joins TRBV6-5 to TRBJ2-1; perhaps TRBD2 as D (6 bases). This CDR3 has 14 amino acids. CDR1 MNHEY and CDR2 SVGAGI come from the germline V gene. Trimming stripped 11 bases from V and 6 bases from J, with 20 bases between. The CDR3 DNA reads as TGTGCCCCCTTTTGGGCTAGCGATACCAATGAGCAGTTCTTC. It encodes CAPFWASDTNEQFF.